Listed here is a single TCR beta chain. Its antigen is unknown. This CDR3 region has 14 residues. CDR1 MGHRA and CDR2 YSYEKL come from the germline V gene. V gave up 1 base and J gave up 7 bases, with 11 bases separating them. This cohort consisted of healthy bone marrow donors. The PCR contained 60 Vbeta and 13 Jbeta primers. The protocol was immunoSEQ multiplex PCR, while the TCRdb copy is restricted to in-frame clones and leaves out a portion. The sample has under 130,000 clones, 50% to 65% seen once. The data originate from a study of cytomegalovirus exposure and HLA in healthy donors. Study-level points and caveats: A few V segments could not be told apart, such as TRBV6-2 and TRBV6-3, and were left out. Accurate prediction of HLA-A and HLA-B alleles (for most subjects) was reportedly achieved from TCR beta sequences. V- and J-gene trimming of TCR beta was linked (in a later analysis) to a missense DCLRE1C variant.

The rearrangement links TRBV4-1 to TRBJ1-5; D not resolved. The sample taken for sequencing was PBMCs. This TCR derives from a man aged 25-40 years in good health and CMV-seropositive. In DNA form, the CDR3 reads TGCGCCAGCAGCCAAGTGGACTCGGAGCAGCCCCAGCATTTT. The encoded protein is CASSQVDSEQPQHF.